The source of this TCR beta chain is a study of blood T cell repertoires in COVID-19. Study context: T cells, B-cell-depleted T cells, or PBMCs provided the cDNA or gDNA that served as material.

The V end lost 5 bases, the J end lost 7 bases, and 12 bases lay between the germline ends. The CDR3 spans 13 residues. Germline V gene sequence: CDR1 MNHEY, CDR2 SVGAGI. Original analysis: Amplification with reference gene primers provided the estimates of nucleated cell counts. TCRdb keeps only in-frame clones here, not all; method: immunoSEQ multiplex PCR. From that table come the V and J calls and clone size; the DNA was used to work out D and trimming. Of hundreds of thousands of clones listed, 80% to 90% were seen once; the top ten hold under 1.5%. Sequencing used peripheral blood. V usage is TRBV6-5 and J usage is TRBJ2-1; D might be TRBD1 (6 bases). The source is a woman in her 30s with active or convalescent COVID-19. CDR3 residues: CASSNRVGNEQFF. The CDR3 coding sequence is TGTGCCAGCAGTAACAGGGTCGGGAATGAGCAGTTCTTC.